These 30 T cell receptor beta chains share one sample of origin, sequenced in a study of blood T cell repertoires in COVID-19. Method: immunoSEQ multiplex PCR; TCRdb's copy keeps in-frame clones and lacks some. This table holds tens of thousands of clones, 65% to 90% found once. Sequenced material: peripheral blood. Source of these receptors: a woman aged 80 or older with active or convalescent COVID-19.

The chain carries TRBV7-2 and TRBJ1-5, with TRBD1 matching 8 bases. CDR3 size: 15 residues. Per the germline V gene, CDR1 is SGHTA and CDR2 is FQGNSA. V was clipped by 1 base and J by 3 bases; unmatched bases: 2. The CDR3 DNA reads as TGTGCCAGCAGCTTAGGGACAGGGACCAATCAGCCCCAGCATTTT. Its protein product is CASSLGTGTNQPQHF.

V usage is TRBV18 and J usage is TRBJ2-7; 12 bases align to TRBD1. The CDR3 spans 15 residues. CDR1 is KGHSH and CDR2 is LQKENI in the germline V gene. V was clipped by 3 bases and J by 3 bases; unmatched bases: 3. CDR3 protein: CASSPGTGGSYEQYF. The CDR3 nucleotides are TGTGCCAGCTCACCTGGGACAGGGGGCAGCTACGAGCAGTACTTC.

V gene TRBV19 combines with J gene TRBJ1-1, with D possibly matching TRBD1 (6 bases). Germline assignment: CDR1 LNHDA and CDR2 SQIVND (reference sequence). Trimming removed 9 bases at V and 0 bases at J, with 11 bases between. CDR3 length: 13 amino acids. The CDR3, as DNA: TGTGCCAGCCGGGACACCATGAACACTGAAGCTTTCTTT. It encodes CASRDTMNTEAFF.

This chain joins TRBV19 and TRBJ2-7, with 7 bases aligning to TRBD2. The CDR3 has 14 amino acids. From germline, CDR1 is LNHDA and CDR2 SQIVND (reference sequence). V lost 5 bases, J lost 3 bases, and 7 bases stayed unmatched. The CDR3 region has the DNA TGTGCCAGTAGTTCTAGCGGCCTATTCTACGAGCAGTACTTC. It encodes CASSSSGLFYEQYF. The full variable domain, in which reference TRBV19 and TRBJ2-7 provide the parts outside the CDR3, is DGGITQSPKYLFRKEGQNVTLSCEQNLNHDAMYWYRQDPGQGLRLIYYSQIVNDFQKGDIAEGYSVSREKKESFPLTVTSAQKNPTAFYLCASSSSGLFYEQYFGPGTRLTVT.

V and J are TRBV11-3 and TRBJ2-3, with a possible D match to TRBD2 (6 bases). This CDR3 has 16 amino acids. Germline lookup yields CDR1 SGHNT and CDR2 YENEEA. Trimming shortened V by 5 bases and J by 1 base, and 16 bases separated the two germline ends. CDR3 coding DNA: TGTGCCAGCAGCCCCGAAGGGGCTAGCGGCACAGATACGCAGTATTTT. Its protein product is CASSPEGASGTDTQYF. Looking up the rest from reference TRBV11-3 and TRBJ2-3 gives the full variable domain: EAGVVQSPRYKIIEKKQPVAFWCNPISGHNTLYWYLQNLGQGPELLIRYENEEAVDDSQLPKDRFSAERLKGVDSTLKIQPAELGDSAVYLCASSPEGASGTDTQYFGPGTRLTVL.

This chain connects TRBV6-5 to TRBJ2-7; D gene ambiguous. The CDR3 has 12 residues. Germline assignment: CDR1 MNHEY and CDR2 SVGAGI. Trimming cost V 6 bases and J 4 bases, with 10 bases left between them. The CDR3 bases are TGTGCCAGCAGGACGCAGCGATACGAGCAGTACTTC. Its protein product is CASRTQRYEQYF.

The rearrangement uses TRBV27 and TRBJ1-1; a possible D gene is TRBD1 (5 bases). Germline CDR1 is MNHEY and CDR2 is SMNVEV (reference sequence). V shed 5 bases and J shed 4 bases, with 20 bases lying between them. The CDR3 has 16 residues. CDR3 residues: CASSNLFGTGGTEAFF. CDR3 nucleotides: TGTGCCAGCAGTAACCTATTTGGGACGGGGGGCACTGAAGCTTTCTTT.

V and J are TRBV19 and TRBJ1-6, with a tentative D call TRBD1 (5 bases). From germline, CDR1 is LNHDA and CDR2 SQIVND (reference sequence). The CDR3 is 15 amino acids. V was cut by 5 bases and J by 3 bases, with 11 bases left in between. The CDR3 is CASSGGDRYNSPLHF. DNA for the CDR3: TGTGCCAGTAGTGGGGGGGACCGCTATAATTCACCCCTCCACTTT.

This chain uses TRBV7-3 with TRBJ1-1, with 9 bases identical to TRBD1. The V segment lost 2 bases and the J segment 5 bases; nucleotides outside the gene matches: 6. This CDR3 comprises 15 residues. CDR1 SGHTA and CDR2 FQGTGA come from the germline V gene. The CDR3 is CASSLDGTGTTEAFF. CDR3 DNA: TGTGCCAGCAGCTTAGACGGGACAGGGACGACTGAAGCTTTCTTT. Full variable domain (outside the CDR3, taken from reference TRBV7-3 and TRBJ1-1): GAGVSQTPSNKVTEKGKYVELRCDPISGHTALYWYRQSLGQGPEFLIYFQGTGAADDSGLPNDRFFAVRPEGSVSTLKIQRTERGDSAVYLCASSLDGTGTTEAFFGQGTRLTVV.

The chain carries TRBV10-1 and TRBJ1-1, with D perhaps TRBD1 (6 bases). The V gene lost 2 bases and the J gene lost 2 bases, with 12 bases spanning the gap. The germline CDR1 and CDR2 sequences are WNHNN and SYGVQD (reference sequence). CDR3 length: 15 amino acids. CDR3 in amino acids: CASSEEGTINTEAFF. The CDR3 nucleotides read TGCGCCAGCAGTGAGGAGGGGACAATCAACACTGAAGCTTTCTTT.

The chain is built from TRBV15 and TRBJ2-3; D possibly corresponds to TRBD1 (5 bases). The V end lost 0 bases, the J end lost 1 base, and 11 bases lay between the germline ends. This CDR3 is built from 16 residues. The germline V gene encodes CDR1 LNHNV and CDR2 YYDKDF (reference sequence). The CDR3 protein is CATSRDSRAGTDTQYF. The DNA for the CDR3 is TGTGCCACCAGCAGAGATTCCAGGGCTGGCACAGATACGCAGTATTTT.

CDR3 nucleotides: TGTGCCAGCAGTTCCACCGGGACAGGTCAGGGCTACACCTTC. As protein: CASSSTGTGQGYTF. The chain recombines TRBV28 with TRBJ1-2; 8 bases match TRBD1. The CDR3 extends over 14 amino acids. Trimming at V came to 4 bases and at J to 8 bases, leaving 9 bases not matched to a gene. The germline V gene encodes CDR1 MDHEN and CDR2 SYDVKM.

The gene calls are TRBV24-1 and TRBJ2-1; a weak D match, TRBD2 (6 bases). The CDR3 sequence is 13 residues long. Trimming removed 8 bases at V and 5 bases at J, with 12 bases between. CDR1 is KGHDR and CDR2 is SFDVKD in the germline V gene. The CDR3 DNA reads TGTGCCACCAAGGGCGGGGCGAACAATGAGCAGTTCTTC. The encoded protein is CATKGGANNEQFF.

This chain connects TRBV5-1 to TRBJ1-1; D is possibly TRBD1 (5 bases). This CDR3 has 12 residues. V lost 3 bases and J lost 5, with 8 bases in between. Looked up from germline, CDR1 is SGHRS and CDR2 is YFSETQ. The CDR3 DNA sequence: TGCGCCAGCAGCTCGCAGGGAACTGAAGCTTTCTTT. This encodes CASSSQGTEAFF.

The J gene is TRBJ1-4, the V gene TRBV7-9; D call uncertain. From germline, CDR1 is SEHNR and CDR2 FQNEAQ (reference sequence). CDR3 size: 15 residues. V was shortened by 5 bases and J by 0 bases, with 10 bases between the two germline ends. The CDR3 DNA reads TGTGCCAGCAGCGGGAGCACGGCAACTAATGAAAAACTGTTTTTT. It translates to CASSGSTATNEKLFF.

The chain carries TRBV5-1 and TRBJ2-3; D is unresolved. Trimming took 0 bases from V and 0 from J, leaving 8 bases between them. In germline, CDR1 is SGHRS, CDR2 YFSETQ. This CDR3 is built from 15 residues. CDR3 sequence (DNA): TGCGCCAGCAGCTTGGGAGGAACTAGCACAGATACGCAGTATTTT. Encoded protein: CASSLGGTSTDTQYF. Using reference TRBV5-1 and TRBJ2-3 for the parts outside the CDR3, the full variable domain is KAGVTQTPRYLIKTRGQQVTLSCSPISGHRSVSWYQQTPGQGLQFLFEYFSETQRNKGNFPGRFSGRQFSNSRSEMNVSTLELGDSALYLCASSLGGTSTDTQYFGPGTRLTVL.

The chain employs TRBV3-1 (or the pseudogene TRBV3-2) and TRBJ1-2; 7 bases agree with TRBD1. The junction had 13 bases not matched to a gene; V was cut back by 3 bases and J by 0 bases. The CDR3 extends over 18 amino acids. The germline V gene encodes CDR1 LGHDT and CDR2 YNNKEL (reference sequence). The CDR3 DNA is TGTGCCAGCAGCCAGGGGCGGGGTCCTACAGGGGCTAACTATGGCTACACCTTC. This gives the protein CASSQGRGPTGANYGYTF.

The chain is built from TRBV6-5 and TRBJ2-7; 9 bases line up with TRBD1. Looked up from germline, CDR1 is MNHEY and CDR2 is SVGAGI. V trimming: 7 bases; J trimming: 2 bases; junction bases outside the gene matches: 3. The CDR3 is 13 amino acids. In nucleotides, the CDR3 is TGTGCCAGCAACCGGGACAGGGCCTACGAGCAGTACTTC. This gives the protein CASNRDRAYEQYF.

The chain employs TRBV2 and TRBJ2-1, with 8 bases identical to TRBD2. CDR1 is SNHLY, CDR2 FYNNEI, per germline. CDR3 length equals 15 residues. J gave up 9 bases and V 4 bases, and 11 bases lay outside the gene matches. In DNA, the CDR3 is TGTGCCAGCAGTGTCATAGAGGGAGCGGGAGTTGAGCAGTTCTTC. Translating it yields CASSVIEGAGVEQFF.

The genes are TRBV7-2 and TRBJ1-1, with 7 bases identical to TRBD1. Germline V gene data show CDR1 as SGHTA and CDR2 as FQGNSA. CDR3 length equals 13 residues. V trimming: 3 bases; J trimming: 3 bases; junction bases outside the gene matches: 1. CDR3 nucleotide sequence: TGTGCCAGCAGCTTTACAGGGGACACTGAAGCTTTCTTT. Its protein product is CASSFTGDTEAFF.

The V and J genes are TRBV5-5 and TRBJ2-1; 15 nucleotides line up with TRBD2. The CDR3 sequence is 16 residues long. V lost 4 bases to trimming and J lost 6 bases; unmatched junction nucleotides: 5. Per germline, CDR1 SGHKS and CDR2 YYEKEE (reference sequence). The CDR3 DNA reads as TGTGCCAGCAGCATCGGACTAGCGGGAGGGATCAATGAGCAGTTCTTC. Amino acids: CASSIGLAGGINEQFF. Supplemented by reference TRBV5-5 and TRBJ2-1, the full variable domain reads DAGVTQSPTHLIKTRGQQVTLRCSPISGHKSVSWYQQVLGQGPQFIFQYYEKEERGRGNFPDRFSARQFPNYSSELNVNALLLGDSALYLCASSIGLAGGINEQFFGPGTRLTVL.

The rearrangement links TRBV6-5 to TRBJ2-3, with 10 bases fitting TRBD2. The CDR3 runs to 15 residues. From germline, CDR1 is MNHEY and CDR2 SVGAGI. Losses at the gene ends were 6 bases for V and 5 bases for J; bases not matched to a gene: 8. As DNA, the CDR3 is TGTGCCAGCAGCCCCCAGCGGGGGGGCCAAGATACGCAGTATTTT. It specifies CASSPQRGGQDTQYF.

This sequence joins TRBV5-4 and TRBJ2-7; D remains unclear. The germline V gene encodes CDR1 SGHNT and CDR2 YYREEE (reference sequence). The V and J ends lost 3 bases and 3 bases respectively, with 10 bases between them. The CDR3 length is 13 residues. The CDR3 region is CASSSPHNYEQYF. The CDR3 nucleotides read TGTGCCAGCAGCTCCCCCCACAACTACGAGCAGTACTTC.

This chain uses TRBV7-3 with TRBJ2-1, with 15 positions matching TRBD2. CDR3 length: 17 amino acids. In germline, CDR1 is SGHTA, CDR2 FQGTGA. The junction had 8 bases not matched to a gene; V was cut back by 4 bases and J by 7 bases. The CDR3 DNA reads TGTGCCAGCAGCTCCTGGACTAGCGGGAGGGTCTGGAATGAGCAGTTCTTC. Encoded protein: CASSSWTSGRVWNEQFF.

This clone has a single count. The CDR3: CSVEPLMAGTDTQYF. The CDR3 DNA reads TGCAGCGTTGAGCCATTAATGGCGGGCACAGATACGCAGTATTTT. V usage is TRBV29-1 and J usage is TRBJ2-3; D is uncertain. The germline gives CDR1 SQVTM, CDR2 ANQGSEA. V dropped 3 bases and J dropped 1 base, with 14 bases sitting between them. The CDR3 runs to 15 residues.

The sample holds one count of this clone. This rearrangement joins TRBV27 to TRBJ2-1; TRBD2 matches at 8 bases. Per germline, CDR1 MNHEY and CDR2 SMNVEV (reference sequence). V lost 8 bases and J lost 6; bases outside the gene matches: 6. The CDR3 runs 13 residues. The CDR3 loop reads CASWSGSFNEQFF. CDR3 nucleotides: TGTGCCAGCTGGAGCGGGAGCTTCAATGAGCAGTTCTTC.

To note about this clone: A much larger clonotype is one base distant, so this may be a read error. The chain uses TRBV11-2 and TRBJ2-7; D is undetermined. In germline, CDR1 is SGHAT, CDR2 FQNNGV. V lost 5 bases to trimming and J lost 3 bases, with 5 bases between them. The length of the CDR3 is 11 residues. CDR3 sequence: CASSPSYEQYF. The CDR3 nucleotides read TGTGCCAGCAGCCCCAGCTACGAGCAGTACTTC.

This chain connects TRBV5-5 to TRBJ1-4; D not certain. In germline, CDR1 is SGHKS, CDR2 YYEKEE (reference sequence). The CDR3 covers 14 residues. V lost 0 bases to trimming and J lost 7 bases, with 10 bases between them. CDR3 in amino acids: CASSLGQSPEKLFF. The CDR3 DNA reads TGTGCCAGCAGCTTGGGGCAATCCCCTGAAAAACTGTTTTTT.

This CDR3 reads CASSFRETQYF. In DNA, the CDR3 is TGTGCCAGCAGCTTCCGGGAGACCCAGTACTTC. The V gene is TRBV5-4, the J gene TRBJ2-5; D is undetermined. With 2 bases removed from V and 5 bases from J, the gap between germline ends came to 4 bases. CDR1 SGHNT and CDR2 YYREEE come from the germline V gene (reference sequence). The CDR3 runs 11 residues.

The rearrangement links TRBV27 to TRBJ1-1; no definite D call. CDR3 length: 14 residues. Trimming removed 3 bases from V and 0 bases from J, with 8 bases in between. Germline V gene lookup returns CDR1 MNHEY and CDR2 SMNVEV (reference sequence). In DNA, the CDR3 is TGTGCCAGCAGTTTGTCAGTCATGAACACTGAAGCTTTCTTT. Amino acids: CASSLSVMNTEAFF.